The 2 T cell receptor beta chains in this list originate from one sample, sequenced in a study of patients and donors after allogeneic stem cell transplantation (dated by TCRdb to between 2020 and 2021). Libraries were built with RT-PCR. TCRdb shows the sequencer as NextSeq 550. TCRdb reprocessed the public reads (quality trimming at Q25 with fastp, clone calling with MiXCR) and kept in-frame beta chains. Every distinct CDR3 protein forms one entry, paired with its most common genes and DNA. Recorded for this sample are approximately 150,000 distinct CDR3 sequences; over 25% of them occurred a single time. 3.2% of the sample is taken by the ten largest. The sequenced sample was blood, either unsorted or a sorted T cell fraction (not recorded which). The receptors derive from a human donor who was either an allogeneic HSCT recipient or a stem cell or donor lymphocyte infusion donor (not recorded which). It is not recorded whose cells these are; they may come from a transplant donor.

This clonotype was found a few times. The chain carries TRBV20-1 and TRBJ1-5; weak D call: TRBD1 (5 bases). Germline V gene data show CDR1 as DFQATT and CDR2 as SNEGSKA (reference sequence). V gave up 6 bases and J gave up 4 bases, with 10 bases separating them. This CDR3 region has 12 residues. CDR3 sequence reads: CSARDGNQPQHF. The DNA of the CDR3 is TGCAGTGCCAGGGACGGGAATCAGCCCCAGCATTTT.

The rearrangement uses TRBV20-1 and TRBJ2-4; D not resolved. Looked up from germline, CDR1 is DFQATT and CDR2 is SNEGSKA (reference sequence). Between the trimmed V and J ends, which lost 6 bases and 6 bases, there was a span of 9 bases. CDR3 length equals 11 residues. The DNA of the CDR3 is TGCAGTGCGACACCCCTAAACATTCAGTACTTC. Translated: CSATPLNIQYF.